This T cell receptor beta chain was captured by sequencing in a study of a mutant IDH1 vaccine in newly diagnosed glioma. The CDR3 length is 13 residues. Germline V gene data show CDR1 as SGDLS and CDR2 as YYNGEE. Trimming removed 0 bases from V and 8 bases from J, with 9 bases in between. Concerning this clone itself: Antigen unknown.

The time point was: week 11, during vaccination. A single vaccine dose contained 300 ug of mutant IDH1 20-mer peptide, and topical imiquimod was used with it. TCRdb keeps only in-frame clones here, not all; method: immunoSEQ multiplex PCR. The repertoire has 110,000 or so clones, roughly 90% of them found once; the top ten carry 0.5% to 0.65%. Sequencing used PBMCs, obtained from a glioma patient whose treatment included an IDH1 peptide vaccine. V and J are TRBV9 and TRBJ2-1; D is possibly TRBD2 (5 bases). The sequence derives from a woman aged 45-65 years with glioma. CDR3 nucleotides: TGTGCCAGCAGCGTAGCCCCGGAGGATGAGCAGTTCTTC. This translates into CASSVAPEDEQFF.